The next 12 T cell receptor beta chains were all read from a single sample in a study of beta chain features in type 1 diabetes. Since all of the isolated RNA was reverse transcribed, expressed TCRB transcripts were what got sequenced. TCRdb keeps only in-frame clones here, not all; method: immunoSEQ multiplex PCR. Seen here are roughly 290,000 clones, over 14% observed once, and the top ten hold 0.015% to 0.017%. The antigens for these receptors are not known. Study observations and caveats: When Type 1 diabetes patients were examined, their TCRB CDR3s proved moderately but significantly shorter in all four CD4+ subsets.

Sequenced sample: naive CD4+ T cells from blood. The receptors were gathered from a man aged 18-30 years with type 1 diabetes.

The chain is built from TRBV6-5 and TRBJ2-5; 10 bases match TRBD1. J was trimmed by 5 bases and V by 6 bases; bases with no gene match: 6. The V gene's germline CDR1 is MNHEY and CDR2 SVGAGI. This CDR3 is built from 14 residues. Here the CDR3 DNA reads TGTGCCAGCAGCCTAGGACAGGGGGTGGAGACCCAGTACTTC. Residues: CASSLGQGVETQYF.

This clone was detected a few times. The CDR3 DNA follows: TGTGCCAGCCGCGCAGGTTCGGGGTTTCACTCCACAGATACGCAGTATTTT. Translated: CASRAGSGFHSTDTQYF. This chain joins TRBV11-2 and TRBJ2-3; a weak D match, TRBD2 (5 bases). Germline CDR1 reads SGHAT; CDR2 reads FQNNGV. Trimming left V 8 bases short and J 2 bases short, with 23 bases between. The CDR3 covers 17 residues. The full variable domain, in which reference TRBV11-2 and TRBJ2-3 provide the parts outside the CDR3, is EAGVAQSPRYKIIEKRQSVAFWCNPISGHATLYWYQQILGQGPKLLIQFQNNGVVDDSQLPKDRFSAERLKGVDSTLKIQPAKLEDSAVYLCASRAGSGFHSTDTQYFGPGTRLTVL.

The sample holds a few counts of this clone. The CDR3 is CAISARGIEQYF. The CDR3 DNA reads as TGTGCCATCAGTGCCAGGGGGATAGAGCAGTACTTC. This chain uses TRBV10-3 with TRBJ2-7, with TRBD1 matching 7 bases. From germline, CDR1 is ENHRY and CDR2 SYGVKD. The CDR3 runs to 12 residues. V dropped 4 bases and J dropped 7; count of bases not matched to a gene: 4.

The V call is TRBV28, the J call TRBJ1-2, with D perhaps TRBD1 (6 bases). From germline, CDR1 is MDHEN and CDR2 SYDVKM. The CDR3 contains 13 residues. Trimming took 2 bases from V and 4 from J, leaving 8 bases between them. CDR3 sequence reads: CASSLGQSYGYTF. The CDR3 nucleotides read TGTGCCAGCAGTTTAGGACAGAGCTATGGCTACACCTTC.

The chain combines TRBV6-5 with TRBJ2-7; 7 bases align to TRBD2. The germline CDR1 and CDR2 sequences are MNHEY and SVGAGI. Germline trimming cut 0 bases from V and 2 bases from J; bases unmatched to any gene: 7. CDR3 length: 16 amino acids. CDR3 nucleotide sequence: TGTGCCAGCAGTTACTCCTCAGCGGGATTGACCTACGAGCAGTACTTC. Translated, it gives CASSYSSAGLTYEQYF.

The genes are TRBV7-9 and TRBJ2-3, with a weak D call TRBD2 (6 bases). V gave up 2 bases and J gave up 3 bases, with 12 bases separating them. CDR1 SEHNR and CDR2 FQNEAQ come from the germline V gene (reference sequence). The CDR3 extends over 15 amino acids. CDR3 DNA sequence: TGTGCCAGCAGCTTAAACGGGGCGGGGACAGATACGCAGTATTTT. Protein: CASSLNGAGTDTQYF.

This clone showed up just a few times. V gene TRBV7-2 combines with J gene TRBJ2-5; 9 positions agree with TRBD1. Looked up from germline, CDR1 is SGHTA and CDR2 is FQGNSA. The CDR3 covers 15 residues. Unmatched junction bases numbered 3, after V lost 2 bases and J lost 2 bases. CDR3 sequence: CASSLFGTGQETQYF. The CDR3, as DNA: TGTGCCAGCAGCTTATTCGGGACAGGGCAAGAGACCCAGTACTTC.

The CDR3 loop is CASRISNTGELFF. CDR3 coding DNA: TGTGCCAGCAGAATTAGCAACACCGGGGAGCTGTTTTTT. V gene TRBV7-2 combines with J gene TRBJ2-2; no firm D call. CDR3 size: 13 residues. CDR1 and CDR2 (germline): SGHTA, FQGNSA. With 6 bases removed from V and 2 bases from J, the gap between germline ends came to 7 bases.

The rearrangement links TRBV28 to TRBJ1-2; D is uncertain. Per germline, CDR1 MDHEN and CDR2 SYDVKM. The CDR3 consists of 11 residues. With 4 bases removed from V and 4 bases from J, the gap between germline ends came to 4 bases. The CDR3 DNA sequence: TGTGCCAGCAGTTCAGTCTATGGCTACACCTTC. Translated, it gives CASSSVYGYTF.

The rearrangement uses TRBV30 and TRBJ1-1; D ambiguous. Between the trimmed V and J ends, which lost 4 bases and 3 bases, there was a span of 9 bases. Germline V CDR1 and CDR2: GTSNPN, SVGIG (reference sequence). This CDR3 region has 12 residues. Here the CDR3 DNA reads TGTGCCTGGAAGCCAGGATACACTGAAGCTTTCTTT. It encodes CAWKPGYTEAFF.

The chain is built from TRBV15 and TRBJ2-7; TRBD1 agrees at 8 bases. CDR1 is LNHNV and CDR2 is YYDKDF in the germline V gene (reference sequence). Trimming at V came to 1 base and at J to 4 bases, leaving 12 bases not matched to a gene. The CDR3 runs to 17 residues. Written as DNA, the CDR3 is TGTGCCACCAGCAGAGCACTAATCGGGCAGGGGGCGTACGAGCAGTACTTC. Translation gives CATSRALIGQGAYEQYF.

The gene calls are TRBV5-1 and TRBJ1-3, with 9 bases matching TRBD1. CDR1 SGHRS and CDR2 YFSETQ come from the germline V gene. The V segment lost 3 bases and the J segment 7 bases; nucleotides outside the gene matches: 5. The CDR3 covers 14 residues. The CDR3 DNA sequence: TGCGCCAGCAGCTCTGGGACAGGGCGGAACACCATATATTTT. The encoded protein is CASSSGTGRNTIYF.